These 26 T cell receptor beta chains share one sample of origin, sequenced in a study of T cell clones after liver transplantation. TCRdb's copy holds only in-frame clones and misses some; the assay was immunoSEQ multiplex PCR. The sample carries around 80,000 clones, roughly 85% recorded once. The sample in question was CD4+ T cells from blood, obtained 45 to 46 months after liver transplant. The receptor source for this set is a human patient who received a liver transplant. Some of the T cells might come from the graft donor.

The chain is built from TRBV28 and TRBJ2-5, with D perhaps TRBD1 (6 bases). The germline CDR1 and CDR2 sequences are MDHEN and SYDVKM. V lost 6 bases and J lost 4, with 9 bases in between. The CDR3 has 12 amino acids. Written as DNA, the CDR3 is TGTGCCAGCAGGGGGGACATAGAGACCCAGTACTTC. Protein: CASRGDIETQYF. The full variable domain, in which reference TRBV28 and TRBJ2-5 provide the parts outside the CDR3, is DVKVTQSSRYLVKRTGEKVFLECVQDMDHENMFWYRQDPGLGLRLIYFSYDVKMKEKGDIPEGYSVSREKKERFSLILESASTNQTSMYLCASRGDIETQYFGPGTRLLVL.

The chain combines TRBV6-1 with TRBJ2-1; 7 bases map to TRBD2. With V trimmed by 3 bases and J by 6 bases, 2 bases remained unmatched. The CDR3 spans 13 residues. Germline CDR1 MNHNS, CDR2 SASEGT. In DNA form, the CDR3 reads TGTGCCAGCAGTGATGGGGGGGGCAATGAGCAGTTCTTC. It specifies CASSDGGGNEQFF.

The chain employs TRBV28 and TRBJ2-3; D gene uncertain. Trimming pared 2 bases from V and 2 bases from J, leaving 26 bases between. Germline V CDR1 and CDR2: MDHEN, SYDVKM. The CDR3 consists of 20 residues. The CDR3 DNA reads as TGTGCCAGCAGTTTACCCCCTTTCCCCCGGTGGGAAGATCCCACAGATACGCAGTATTTT. Encoded protein: CASSLPPFPRWEDPTDTQYF.

The chain combines TRBV18 with TRBJ2-3; D is possibly TRBD2 (5 bases). CDR3 length: 14 amino acids. CDR1 is KGHSH and CDR2 is LQKENI in the germline V gene. The V end lost 0 bases, the J end lost 6 bases, and 10 bases lay between the germline ends. CDR3 region: CASSPPTGTDTQYF. The CDR3 DNA follows: TGTGCCAGCTCACCACCCACGGGAACGGATACGCAGTATTTT.

This chain uses TRBV28 with TRBJ2-2; D may be TRBD2 (6 bases). The ends were cut back, 10 bases at V and 2 bases at J, with 11 bases in the middle. The germline CDR1 and CDR2 sequences are MDHEN and SYDVKM. The length of the CDR3 is 13 residues. The CDR3 coding sequence is TGTGCCACTCGGGACTCTAACACCGGGGAGCTGTTTTTT. Amino acids: CATRDSNTGELFF.

The chain couples TRBV6-5 to TRBJ1-2; 9 bases are shared with TRBD1. CDR3 length equals 14 residues. Germline CDR1 MNHEY, CDR2 SVGAGI. Germline trimming cut 10 bases from V and 2 bases from J; bases unmatched to any gene: 8. CDR3 amino acids: CATLRDRVNYGYTF. CDR3 bases: TGTGCCACCCTGAGGGACAGGGTAAACTATGGCTACACCTTC.

The rearrangement links TRBV2 to TRBJ2-1, with 14 nucleotides matching TRBD2. The V gene end was trimmed by 7 bases and the J gene end by 0 bases; junction bases not matched to a gene: 14. CDR3 length equals 20 residues. Looked up from germline, CDR1 is SNHLY and CDR2 is FYNNEI. The CDR3 sequence is CASTTRGTSGSLSSYNEQFF. The CDR3 DNA reads as TGTGCCAGCACCACGCGAGGGACTAGCGGGAGCCTGAGCTCCTACAATGAGCAGTTCTTC.

V usage is TRBV29-1 and J usage is TRBJ2-5, with 7 bases aligning to TRBD1. This CDR3 comprises 12 residues. CDR1 is SQVTM and CDR2 is ANQGSEA in the germline V gene. Losses at the gene ends were 3 bases for V and 9 bases for J; bases not matched to a gene: 7. The CDR3: CSVDATGSPQYF. The DNA of the CDR3 is TGCAGCGTTGACGCGACAGGGTCCCCCCAGTACTTC.

The V gene is TRBV5-1, the J gene TRBJ2-1, with D possibly being TRBD2 (5 bases). The germline gives CDR1 SGHRS, CDR2 YFSETQ. The V and J ends lost 4 bases and 0 bases respectively, with 14 bases between them. The CDR3 consists of 16 residues. The CDR3 region has the DNA TGCGCCAGCAGCCCGGTCGGGGTCGGCTCCTACAATGAGCAGTTCTTC. Translating it yields CASSPVGVGSYNEQFF.

This sequence joins TRBV28 and TRBJ2-2, with D perhaps assigned TRBD1 or TRBD2 (6 bases each). With 6 bases removed from V and 6 bases from J, the gap between germline ends came to 17 bases. Germline loops: CDR1 MDHEN, CDR2 SYDVKM. This CDR3 has 15 residues. The CDR3 region is CASSLGGNVAGELFF. The CDR3 DNA reads TGTGCCAGCAGCCTAGGGGGGAACGTCGCCGGGGAGCTGTTTTTT.

J is TRBJ1-5 and V is TRBV28; weak D call: TRBD1 (6 bases). V lost 3 bases and J lost 6, with 12 bases in between. The V gene's germline CDR1 is MDHEN and CDR2 SYDVKM. The CDR3 covers 14 residues. As DNA, the CDR3 is TGTGCCAGCAGTTTGCCCAGGGGTATTCAGCCCCAGCATTTT. As protein: CASSLPRGIQPQHF. The full variable domain, completed using reference TRBV28 and TRBJ1-5, is DVKVTQSSRYLVKRTGEKVFLECVQDMDHENMFWYRQDPGLGLRLIYFSYDVKMKEKGDIPEGYSVSREKKERFSLILESASTNQTSMYLCASSLPRGIQPQHFGDGTRLSIL.

The chain recombines TRBV7-9 with TRBJ2-5, with 11 bases identical to TRBD1. This CDR3 is built from 17 residues. V lost 10 bases and J lost 4; bases outside the gene matches: 17. Germline CDR1 and CDR2: SEHNR and FQNEAQ (reference sequence). In nucleotides, the CDR3 is TGTGCCATTCCACCCGGTAGGGGACAGGGGGTAGGAGAGACCCAGTACTTC. It codes for CAIPPGRGQGVGETQYF.

This clone has at least ten counts. V usage is TRBV6-5 and J usage is TRBJ2-2; D is perhaps TRBD2 (6 bases). CDR3 length: 13 amino acids. Trimming took off 2 bases at V and 5 bases at J, with 6 bases between the two ends. Germline lookup yields CDR1 MNHEY and CDR2 SVGAGI. CDR3 loop: CASSYGLTGELFF. The DNA for the CDR3 is TGTGCCAGCAGTTACGGACTAACCGGGGAGCTGTTTTTT.

This rearrangement joins TRBV11-2 to TRBJ2-1; TRBD2 might be the D (6 bases). CDR3 length: 16 residues. V was shortened by 5 bases and J by 4 bases, with 18 bases between the two germline ends. Germline CDR1 and CDR2: SGHAT and FQNNGV. The CDR3 here is CASSPGVLAGYNEQFF. CDR3 sequence (DNA): TGTGCCAGCAGCCCCGGCGTCCTCGCGGGATACAATGAGCAGTTCTTC.

This chain uses TRBV27 with TRBJ2-7, with a weak D call TRBD2 (6 bases). V lost 0 bases to trimming and J lost 3 bases, with 15 bases between them. Germline V gene data show CDR1 as MNHEY and CDR2 as SMNVEV (reference sequence). CDR3 length: 16 amino acids. Here the CDR3 reads CASSLSYRDLLYEQYF. The DNA of the CDR3 is TGTGCCAGCAGTTTATCCTACCGGGACTTGCTCTACGAGCAGTACTTC.

A single count supports this clone. This chain links TRBV6-5 with TRBJ1-4; no reliable D call. The CDR3 has 13 residues. Germline V CDR1 and CDR2: MNHEY, SVGAGI. V shed 2 bases and J shed 4 bases, with 5 bases lying between them. The CDR3 here is CASSYSFNEKLFF. The DNA of the CDR3 is TGTGCCAGCAGTTACAGCTTTAATGAAAAACTGTTTTTT.

This chain connects TRBV6-5 to TRBJ2-3; possibly TRBD2 for D (5 bases). The CDR3 is made up of 15 amino acids. Germline values: CDR1 MNHEY, CDR2 SVGAGI. V lost 6 bases and J lost 0, with 13 bases in between. The CDR3 region has the DNA TGTGCCAGCAGCCGGGAAGGAGCCAGCACAGATACGCAGTATTTT. Protein: CASSREGASTDTQYF.

V and J are TRBV5-1 and TRBJ1-1, with 10 nucleotides matching TRBD1. The CDR3 sequence is 15 residues long. V was clipped by 7 bases and J by 7 bases; unmatched bases: 13. In germline, CDR1 is SGHRS, CDR2 YFSETQ. The CDR3: CASCAGTGVAYEAFF. The DNA for the CDR3 is TGCGCCAGCTGCGCCGGGACAGGGGTGGCTTATGAAGCTTTCTTT.

The genes are TRBV18 and TRBJ2-6; TRBD1 matches at 8 bases. Germline CDR1 reads KGHSH; CDR2 reads LQKENI. The J segment lost 0 bases and the V segment lost 6 bases, leaving 10 bases of the junction unmatched. The CDR3 covers 18 residues. CDR3 in amino acids: CASSRTGMGVSGANVLTF. CDR3 sequence (DNA): TGTGCCAGCTCCAGGACAGGGATGGGAGTCTCTGGGGCCAACGTCCTGACTTTC.

This chain connects TRBV4-1 to TRBJ2-1; 13 nucleotides match TRBD2. Trimming took 3 bases from V and 3 from J; bases not matched to a gene: 8. CDR3 size: 18 residues. Per germline, CDR1 MGHRA and CDR2 YSYEKL. The CDR3 DNA reads TGCGCCAGCAGCCAGCCTGGACTAGCGGGAGAGTACTACAATGAGCAGTTCTTC. Its translation: CASSQPGLAGEYYNEQFF.

The J gene is TRBJ1-3, the V gene TRBV11-2; 7 nucleotides agree with TRBD1. Germline loops: CDR1 SGHAT, CDR2 FQNNGV. V dropped 4 bases and J dropped 1; count of bases not matched to a gene: 4. This CDR3 has 15 residues. In DNA form, the CDR3 reads TGTGCCAGCAGCTCGACAGGGATGTCTGGAAACACCATATATTTT. Amino acids: CASSSTGMSGNTIYF.

V gene TRBV28 combines with J gene TRBJ1-1, with D possibly matching TRBD1 (6 bases). V was trimmed by 6 bases and J by 1 base, leaving 9 bases between them. The CDR3 runs 13 residues. CDR1 and CDR2 (germline): MDHEN, SYDVKM. CDR3 DNA sequence: TGTGCCAGCAGGTGGGGGGCGAACACTGAAGCTTTCTTT. Its translation is CASRWGANTEAFF. Combining the CDR3 with reference TRBV28 and TRBJ1-1 gives the whole variable domain DVKVTQSSRYLVKRTGEKVFLECVQDMDHENMFWYRQDPGLGLRLIYFSYDVKMKEKGDIPEGYSVSREKKERFSLILESASTNQTSMYLCASRWGANTEAFFGQGTRLTVV.

This clone was picked up many times. The rearrangement links TRBV2 to TRBJ1-1; no clear D gene. CDR1 SNHLY and CDR2 FYNNEI come from the germline V gene. V lost 2 bases to trimming and J lost 3 bases, with 10 bases between them. This CDR3 has 14 residues. CDR3 in amino acids: CASSEQRDDTEAFF. CDR3 nucleotide sequence: TGTGCCAGCAGTGAACAGAGAGACGACACTGAAGCTTTCTTT.

The chain uses TRBV28 and TRBJ2-7; D is tentatively TRBD1 or TRBD2 (5 bases each). The CDR3 consists of 15 residues. V dropped 4 bases and J dropped 3 bases, with 16 bases sitting between them. The germline gives CDR1 MDHEN, CDR2 SYDVKM. The CDR3 is CASSSGPVLNYEQYF. CDR3 DNA sequence: TGTGCCAGCAGTTCGGGACCGGTACTGAACTACGAGCAGTACTTC.

The V and J genes are TRBV18 and TRBJ2-6; TRBD1 or TRBD2 may be the D gene (5 bases each). Germline V gene lookup returns CDR1 KGHSH and CDR2 LQKENI. CDR3 length: 17 amino acids. The V end was cut by 4 bases, the J end by 1 base, with 14 bases between. The CDR3 region is CASSRDPLSSGANVLTF. Written as DNA, the CDR3 is TGTGCCAGCTCACGGGACCCACTATCATCTGGGGCCAACGTCCTGACTTTC.

The chain links TRBV5-4 to TRBJ2-1, with 9 bases identical to TRBD2. The J segment lost 7 bases and the V segment lost 9 bases, leaving 11 bases of the junction unmatched. Germline V gene data show CDR1 as SGHNT and CDR2 as YYREEE (reference sequence). This CDR3 is built from 14 residues. The CDR3 protein is CATLSGSLGNEQFF. In nucleotides, the CDR3 is TGTGCCACCCTTAGCGGGAGCTTAGGTAATGAGCAGTTCTTC.